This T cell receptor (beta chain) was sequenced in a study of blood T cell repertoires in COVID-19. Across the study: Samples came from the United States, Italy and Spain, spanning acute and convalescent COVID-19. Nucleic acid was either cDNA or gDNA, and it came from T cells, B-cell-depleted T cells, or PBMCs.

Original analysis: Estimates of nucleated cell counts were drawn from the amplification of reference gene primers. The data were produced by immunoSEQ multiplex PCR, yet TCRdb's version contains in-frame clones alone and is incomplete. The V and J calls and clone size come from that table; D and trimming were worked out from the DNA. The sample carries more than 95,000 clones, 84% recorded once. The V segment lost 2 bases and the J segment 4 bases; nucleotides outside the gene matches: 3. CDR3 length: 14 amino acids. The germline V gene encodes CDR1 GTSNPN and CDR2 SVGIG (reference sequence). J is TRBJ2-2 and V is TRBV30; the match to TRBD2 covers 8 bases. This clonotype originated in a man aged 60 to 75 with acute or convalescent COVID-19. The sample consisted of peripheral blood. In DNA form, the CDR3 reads TGTGCCTGGAGTCTAGGACTAGCCACCGGGGAGCTGTTTTTT. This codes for CAWSLGLATGELFF.